The clone carrying this T cell receptor beta chain was counted many times. Diagnoses used clinical symptoms, serum thyroxine and TRAb, thyroid ultrasound and orbital computed tomography. The V gene's germline CDR1 is MDHEN and CDR2 SYDVKM. V gave up 1 base and J gave up 7 bases, with 16 bases separating them. The CDR3 has 15 amino acids. The sample comes from a study of T cells in Graves' hyperthyroidism and ophthalmopathy. The source material, RNA transcripts, was used to amplify TCR beta CDR3 regions. HTBI primers were employed in a first-round RT-PCR of the TCR CDR3. Via MiXCR, TCRdb re-called the multiplex PCR reads, giving one row per CDR3 protein. The profile covers 600,000 to 650,000 distinct CDR3 sequences, with about 17% appearing a single time and 3% to 4.5% taken by the ten largest.

This TCR came from a woman in her 30s with Graves' hyperthyroidism. The sequenced sample consisted of blood. V and J are TRBV28 and TRBJ1-1; D perhaps matches TRBD1 (6 bases). CDR3 residues: CASSLFTRGAHEAFF. The CDR3 DNA is TGTGCCAGCAGTTTATTTACGCGGGGGGCGCATGAAGCTTTCTTT. Variable domain in full (rest from reference TRBV28 and TRBJ1-1): DVKVTQSSRYLVKRTGEKVFLECVQDMDHENMFWYRQDPGLGLRLIYFSYDVKMKEKGDIPEGYSVSREKKERFSLILESASTNQTSMYLCASSLFTRGAHEAFFGQGTRLTVV.